One and the same sample provided the 27 T cell receptor beta chains below, sequenced in a study of shared clonotypes between healthy human individuals. Produced via immunoSEQ multiplex PCR; TCRdb's table is partial and in-frame only. This sample yields about 650,000 clones, of which less than 97% are seen a single time; 0.09% to 0.13% belongs to the top ten. The naive CD8 fraction comprised CD45RO-negative cells positively selected for CCR7 and excluded terminally differentiated effector memory CD45RA+ cells. Sequenced input: naive CD8+ T cells sorted from blood. The receptors were gathered from a woman in her 30s in good health.

The V call is TRBV14, the J call TRBJ2-7; D uncertain. The CDR3 sequence is 11 residues long. Between the trimmed V and J ends, which lost 1 base and 6 bases, there was a span of 4 bases. The V gene's germline CDR1 is SGHDN and CDR2 FVKESK. CDR3 amino acids: CASSQGPEQYF. The DNA for the CDR3 is TGTGCCAGCAGCCAAGGTCCCGAGCAGTACTTC.

This rearrangement joins TRBV27 to TRBJ2-7; D might be TRBD2 (6 bases). The CDR3 has 16 amino acids. Germline V gives CDR1 MNHEY, CDR2 SMNVEV (reference sequence). V shed 0 bases and J shed 3 bases, with 15 bases lying between them. The CDR3 coding sequence is TGTGCCAGCAGTTTATCGATAGGGGAGGAGAGCTACGAGCAGTACTTC. It is translated as CASSLSIGEESYEQYF.

This clone has just one count. The chain joins TRBV2 to TRBJ2-7; TRBD2 might be the D (5 bases). The CDR3 consists of 15 residues. V lost 4 bases and J lost 3, with 16 bases in between. Germline CDR1 and CDR2: SNHLY and FYNNEI. The CDR3 is CASSGGLQSFYEQYF. DNA for the CDR3: TGTGCCAGCAGTGGAGGGCTACAGAGTTTCTACGAGCAGTACTTC.

The rearrangement joins TRBV27 to TRBJ2-1, with D possibly being TRBD2 (5 bases). V was trimmed by 5 bases and J by 3 bases, leaving 20 bases between them. Germline CDR1 is MNHEY and CDR2 is SMNVEV (reference sequence). This CDR3 is built from 17 residues. CDR3 bases: TGTGCCAGCAGTCCCTTTTCATCTAGCCGATACTACAATGAGCAGTTCTTC. It codes for CASSPFSSSRYYNEQFF.

The chain combines TRBV29-1 with TRBJ2-5; 11 bases align to TRBD2. Gene TRBJ2-7 matches the end of the DNA better, so the J call may be wrong. This CDR3 is 18 amino acids long. Looked up from germline, CDR1 is SQVTM and CDR2 is ANQGSEA. The CDR3: CSVGVRSGRARFTHEQYF. The CDR3 nucleotides read TGCAGCGTTGGGGTGCGTAGCGGGAGGGCCAGGTTTACCCACGAGCAGTACTTC.

Only one count was recorded for this clone. This chain connects TRBV28 to TRBJ2-3; the match to TRBD2 covers 7 bases. From germline, CDR1 is MDHEN and CDR2 SYDVKM. V trimming: 2 bases; J trimming: 6 bases; junction bases outside the gene matches: 14. This CDR3 is 17 amino acids long. CDR3 DNA: TGTGCCAGCAGTTTAGGTTTTGGCGGGAGTATTGTCGATACGCAGTATTTT. It specifies CASSLGFGGSIVDTQYF.

The chain combines TRBV28 with TRBJ1-2; no reliable D call. Germline CDR1 reads MDHEN; CDR2 reads SYDVKM. This CDR3 is built from 16 residues. The V gene lost 1 base and the J gene lost 5 bases, with 17 bases spanning the gap. The CDR3 DNA reads TGTGCCAGCAGTTTATCTACCGGCGGCTACCGGTATGGCTACACCTTC. Translated: CASSLSTGGYRYGYTF.

The J gene is TRBJ1-2, the V gene TRBV2; a possible D gene is TRBD1 (5 bases). This CDR3 region has 15 residues. In germline, CDR1 is SNHLY, CDR2 FYNNEI. Trimming took off 3 bases at V and 4 bases at J, with 15 bases between the two ends. The CDR3 loop reads CASSDLRGGPYGYTF. Here the CDR3 DNA reads TGTGCCAGCAGTGATTTAAGGGGAGGTCCCTATGGCTACACCTTC.

The chain is built from TRBV7-6 and TRBJ1-1, with TRBD1 identical over 11 bases. V was pared by 1 base and J by 3 bases, with 4 bases of the junction left unmatched. The CDR3 loop spans 16 amino acids. Germline assignment: CDR1 SGHVS and CDR2 FNYEAQ. The DNA of the CDR3 is TGTGCCAGCAGCTTAGAGGACAGGGGGCGGGACACTGAAGCTTTCTTT. Residues: CASSLEDRGRDTEAFF.

This chain uses TRBV2 with TRBJ2-3; D perhaps matches TRBD2 (5 bases). The CDR3 sequence is 13 residues long. V was trimmed by 6 bases and J by 3 bases, leaving 10 bases between them. Germline V gene data show CDR1 as SNHLY and CDR2 as FYNNEI. DNA of the CDR3: TGTGCCAGCAGCGGAGGCGTGACAGATACGCAGTATTTT. Translating it yields CASSGGVTDTQYF.

The chain combines TRBV28 with TRBJ1-4; 8 bases agree with TRBD1. CDR3 length equals 15 residues. After removal of 5 bases from V and 10 bases from J, the junction contained 12 bases not matched to a gene. Per the germline V gene, CDR1 is MDHEN and CDR2 is SYDVKM. The CDR3 nucleotides are TGTGCCAGCAGTCCCCGGACAGGGACGTCGAGAAAACTGTTTTTT. Its protein is CASSPRTGTSRKLFF.

The V gene is TRBV5-4, the J gene TRBJ2-3; D gene unclear. CDR3 length: 14 amino acids. Germline CDR1 and CDR2: SGHNT and YYREEE (reference sequence). V was shortened by 6 bases and J by 6 bases, with 17 bases between the two germline ends. The CDR3 reads CASTETPGFDTQYF. The CDR3 DNA sequence: TGTGCCAGCACCGAGACCCCCGGATTCGATACGCAGTATTTT.

The rearrangement uses TRBV27 and TRBJ2-1, with unresolved D. Trimming stripped 5 bases from V and 10 bases from J, with 15 bases between. The V gene's germline CDR1 is MNHEY and CDR2 SMNVEV (reference sequence). The CDR3 loop spans 13 amino acids. CDR3 DNA sequence: TGTGCCAGCAGTCACCAATTTTATTTAGAGCAGTTCTTC. It specifies CASSHQFYLEQFF.

This chain joins TRBV9 and TRBJ2-1; D possibly corresponds to TRBD2 (6 bases). Per germline, CDR1 SGDLS and CDR2 YYNGEE. The CDR3 covers 15 residues. V dropped 4 bases and J dropped 2 bases, with 13 bases sitting between them. In nucleotides, the CDR3 is TGTGCCAGCAGCCACGCGGGGCTTACCTACAATGAGCAGTTCTTC. The encoded protein is CASSHAGLTYNEQFF.

The gene calls are TRBV19 and TRBJ1-2; 8 positions agree with TRBD1. This CDR3 is built from 14 residues. V trimming: 6 bases; J trimming: 6 bases; junction bases outside the gene matches: 9. CDR1 and CDR2 from the germline V gene are LNHDA and SQIVND (reference sequence). For the CDR3, the DNA is TGTGCCAGTAGACCTCAGGGGGCGTCGGATGGCTACACCTTC. This gives the protein CASRPQGASDGYTF.

The CDR3 DNA is TGTGCCAGCAGTATTACGGCAGAGCTCACTGAAGCTTTCTTT. Encoded protein: CASSITAELTEAFF. V gene TRBV28 combines with J gene TRBJ1-1, with no clear D. The V end was cut by 5 bases, the J end by 4 bases, with 14 bases between. The CDR3 runs to 14 residues. Germline CDR1 reads MDHEN; CDR2 reads SYDVKM.

The sample holds one count of this clone. V usage is TRBV27 and J usage is TRBJ2-1, with D perhaps TRBD2 (5 bases). From germline, CDR1 is MNHEY and CDR2 SMNVEV (reference sequence). V was clipped by 5 bases and J by 7 bases, with 12 bases between them. The CDR3 is 13 residues long. CDR3 DNA: TGTGCCAGCAGTAACGGACTTCTTAATGAGCAGTTCTTC. Protein: CASSNGLLNEQFF.

Only one count was recorded for this clone. This chain links TRBV9 with TRBJ2-7; TRBD1 aligns across 8 bases. The CDR3 consists of 18 residues. V lost 0 bases, J lost 1 base, and 12 bases stayed unmatched. Per the germline V gene, CDR1 is SGDLS and CDR2 is YYNGEE. This CDR3 is CASSVGSPGRGPSYEQYF. CDR3 DNA: TGTGCCAGCAGCGTAGGTTCCCCCGGCAGGGGGCCTTCCTACGAGCAGTACTTC.

V is TRBV27 and J is TRBJ2-7; 8 bases agree with TRBD2. The CDR3 contains 15 residues. From germline, CDR1 is MNHEY and CDR2 SMNVEV (reference sequence). The trim removed 4 bases at V and 1 base at J, leaving 6 bases unmatched. CDR3 region: CASSSKAGVSYEQYF. CDR3 bases: TGTGCCAGCAGTTCTAAAGCGGGAGTGTCCTACGAGCAGTACTTC.

J is TRBJ2-7 and V is TRBV19; D may correspond to TRBD1 or TRBD2 (6 bases each). Trimming cost V 2 bases and J 5 bases, with 10 bases left between them. The CDR3 spans 13 residues. Germline V CDR1 and CDR2: LNHDA, SQIVND (reference sequence). In DNA, the CDR3 is TGTGCCAGTAGTATACAGGGGAGGAACGAGCAGTACTTC. As protein: CASSIQGRNEQYF.

The chain combines TRBV5-8 with TRBJ2-1; 12 nucleotides line up with TRBD2. CDR1 and CDR2 from the germline V gene are SGHTS and YDEGEE. The CDR3 contains 15 residues. V gave up 3 bases and J gave up 5 bases; unmatched junction bases: 3. The CDR3 here is CASSSTSGRNNEQFF. The CDR3 DNA reads as TGTGCCAGCAGCTCGACTAGCGGGAGAAACAATGAGCAGTTCTTC.

The chain joins TRBV27 to TRBJ1-1; no clear D. This CDR3 is built from 13 residues. V lost 2 bases, J lost 4 bases, and 8 bases lay in between. CDR1 is MNHEY, CDR2 SMNVEV, per germline (reference sequence). The CDR3 is CASSLNAGTEAFF. For the CDR3, the DNA is TGTGCCAGCAGTTTAAACGCAGGCACTGAAGCTTTCTTT.

On this clone itself: The junction shows a germline mismatch at one end, possibly a read error. This rearrangement joins TRBV9 to TRBJ2-1; maybe TRBD2 (5 bases). The CDR3 loop spans 12 amino acids. Germline V gene lookup returns CDR1 SGDLS and CDR2 YYNGEE. CDR3 in amino acids: CASSAGGQAPVF. The CDR3 nucleotides are TGTGCCAGCAGCGCCGGAGGCCAAGCCCCGGTCTTC.

The chain joins TRBV28 to TRBJ2-3, with 7 bases identical to TRBD2. The CDR3 extends over 18 amino acids. V dropped 2 bases and J dropped 1; count of bases not matched to a gene: 12. Germline-derived CDR1 and CDR2 are MDHEN and SYDVKM. The CDR3 DNA reads TGTGCCAGCAGTTTAACCCCCCTCGCTAGCGGAGGCACAGATACGCAGTATTTT. Translation: CASSLTPLASGGTDTQYF.

The rearrangement links TRBV7-9 to TRBJ1-5; D unresolved. Germline loops: CDR1 SEHNR, CDR2 FQNEAQ (reference sequence). The CDR3 contains 15 residues. Trimming cost V 1 base and J 3 bases, with 10 bases left between them. CDR3 in DNA: TGTGCCAGCAGCTTAGGGTATGGAGACAATCAGCCCCAGCATTTT. The encoded protein is CASSLGYGDNQPQHF.

The CDR3 is CASRGLRDEQYF. CDR3 DNA: TGTGCCAGCAGAGGATTGCGGGACGAGCAGTACTTC. The chain combines TRBV27 with TRBJ2-7; D might be TRBD2 (5 bases). This CDR3 comprises 12 residues. Trimming cost V 6 bases and J 5 bases, with 11 bases left between them. Germline CDR1 MNHEY, CDR2 SMNVEV (reference sequence).

The gene calls are TRBV19 and TRBJ2-5, with 12 bases identical to TRBD2. V was pared by 5 bases and J by 5 bases, with 6 bases of the junction left unmatched. Germline CDR1 LNHDA, CDR2 SQIVND (reference sequence). This CDR3 has 15 amino acids. CDR3 in amino acids: CASSHRLAGEETQYF. The CDR3 coding sequence is TGTGCCAGTAGTCACCGACTAGCGGGAGAGGAGACCCAGTACTTC.